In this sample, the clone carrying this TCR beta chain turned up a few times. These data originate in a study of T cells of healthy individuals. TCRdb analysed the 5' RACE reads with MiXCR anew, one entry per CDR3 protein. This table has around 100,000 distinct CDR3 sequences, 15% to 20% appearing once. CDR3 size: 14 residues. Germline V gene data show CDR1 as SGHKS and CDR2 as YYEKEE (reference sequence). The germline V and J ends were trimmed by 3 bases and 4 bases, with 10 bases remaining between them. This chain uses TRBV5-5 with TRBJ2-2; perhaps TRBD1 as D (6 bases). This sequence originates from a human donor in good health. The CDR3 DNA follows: TGTGCCAGCAGCTCTACAGGGTTCACCGGGGAGCTGTTTTTT. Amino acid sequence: CASSSTGFTGELFF.